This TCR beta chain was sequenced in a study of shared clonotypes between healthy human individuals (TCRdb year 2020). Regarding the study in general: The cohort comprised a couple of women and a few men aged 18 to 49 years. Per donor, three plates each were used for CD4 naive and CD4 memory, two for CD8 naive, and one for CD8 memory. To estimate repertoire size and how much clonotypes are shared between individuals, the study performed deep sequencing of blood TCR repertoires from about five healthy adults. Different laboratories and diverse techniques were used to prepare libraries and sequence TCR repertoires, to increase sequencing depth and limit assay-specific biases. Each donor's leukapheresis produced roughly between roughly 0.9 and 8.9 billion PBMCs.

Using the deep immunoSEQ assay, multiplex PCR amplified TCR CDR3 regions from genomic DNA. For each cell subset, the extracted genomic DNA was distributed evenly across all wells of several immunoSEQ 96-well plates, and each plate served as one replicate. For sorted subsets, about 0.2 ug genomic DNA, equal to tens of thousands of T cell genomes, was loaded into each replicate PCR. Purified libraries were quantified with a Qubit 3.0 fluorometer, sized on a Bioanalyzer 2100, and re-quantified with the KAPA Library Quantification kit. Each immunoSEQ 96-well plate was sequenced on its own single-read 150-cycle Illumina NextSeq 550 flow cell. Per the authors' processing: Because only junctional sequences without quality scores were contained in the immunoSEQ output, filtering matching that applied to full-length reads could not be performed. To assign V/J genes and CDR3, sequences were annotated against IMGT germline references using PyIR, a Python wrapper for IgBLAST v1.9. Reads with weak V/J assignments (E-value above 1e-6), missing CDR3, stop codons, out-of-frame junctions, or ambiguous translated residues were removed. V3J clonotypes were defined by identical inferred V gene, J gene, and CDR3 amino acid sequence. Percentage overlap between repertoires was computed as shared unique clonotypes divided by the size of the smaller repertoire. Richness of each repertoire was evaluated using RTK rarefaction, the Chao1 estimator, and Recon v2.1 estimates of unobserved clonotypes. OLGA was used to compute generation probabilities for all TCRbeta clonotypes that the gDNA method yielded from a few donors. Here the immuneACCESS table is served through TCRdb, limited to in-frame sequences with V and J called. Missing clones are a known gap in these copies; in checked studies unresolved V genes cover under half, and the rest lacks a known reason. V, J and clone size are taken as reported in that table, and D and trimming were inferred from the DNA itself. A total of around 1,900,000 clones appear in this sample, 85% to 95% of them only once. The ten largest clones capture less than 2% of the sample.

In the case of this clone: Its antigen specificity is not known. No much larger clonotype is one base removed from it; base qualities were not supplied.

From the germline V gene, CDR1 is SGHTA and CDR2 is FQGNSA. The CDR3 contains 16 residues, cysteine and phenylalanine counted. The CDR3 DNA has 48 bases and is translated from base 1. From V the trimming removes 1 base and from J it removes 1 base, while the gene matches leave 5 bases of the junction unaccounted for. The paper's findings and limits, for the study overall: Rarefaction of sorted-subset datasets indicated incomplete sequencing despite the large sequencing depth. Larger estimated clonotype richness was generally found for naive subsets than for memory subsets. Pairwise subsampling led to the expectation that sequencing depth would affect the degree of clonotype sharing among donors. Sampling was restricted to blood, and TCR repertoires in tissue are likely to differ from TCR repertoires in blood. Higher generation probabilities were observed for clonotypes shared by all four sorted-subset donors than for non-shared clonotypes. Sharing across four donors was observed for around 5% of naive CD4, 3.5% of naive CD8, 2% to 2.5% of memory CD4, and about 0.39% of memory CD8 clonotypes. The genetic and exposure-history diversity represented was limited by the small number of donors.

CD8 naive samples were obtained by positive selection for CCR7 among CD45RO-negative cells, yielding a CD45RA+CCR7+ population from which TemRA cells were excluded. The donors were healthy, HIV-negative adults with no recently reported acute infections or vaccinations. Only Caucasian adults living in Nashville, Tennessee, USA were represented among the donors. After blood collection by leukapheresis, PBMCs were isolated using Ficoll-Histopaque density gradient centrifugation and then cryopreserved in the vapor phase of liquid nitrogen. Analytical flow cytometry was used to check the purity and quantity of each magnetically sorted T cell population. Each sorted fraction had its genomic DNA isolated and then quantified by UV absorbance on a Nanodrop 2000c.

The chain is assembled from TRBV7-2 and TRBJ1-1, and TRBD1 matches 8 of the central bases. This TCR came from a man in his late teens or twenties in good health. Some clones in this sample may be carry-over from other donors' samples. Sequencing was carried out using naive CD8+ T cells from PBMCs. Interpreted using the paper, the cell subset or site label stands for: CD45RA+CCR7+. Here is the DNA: TGTGCCAGCAGCTTAGGAACAGGGGGAAGGAACACTGAAGCTTTCTTT. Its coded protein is CASSLGTGGRNTEAFF. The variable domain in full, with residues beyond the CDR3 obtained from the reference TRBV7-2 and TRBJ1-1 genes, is GAGVSQSPSNKVTEKGKDVELRCDPISGHTALYWYRQSLGQGLEFLIYFQGNSAPDKSGLPSDRFSAERTGGSVSTLTIQRTQQEDSAVYLCASSLGTGGRNTEAFFGQGTRLTVV.